This is a list of T cell receptor beta chains from one sample in a study of shared clonotypes between healthy human individuals. Repertoires were generated with immunoSEQ multiplex PCR, while TCRdb's copy carries only in-frame clones and drops some. The sample lists roughly 2.1 million clones; 85% to 95% were seen once. The sequenced material came from naive CD8+ T cells from PBMCs. The receptors were sampled from a young man in good health. Some clones in this sample may be carry-over from other donors' samples. Both conserved end residues are part of each CDR3.

j_call v_call cdr3_aa
TRBJ1-6 TRBV5-1 CASSLGAGTGQNSPLHF
TRBJ1-1 TRBV7-9 CASSLGALRYTEAFF
TRBJ2-1 TRBV19 CASSIQSRYNEQFF
TRBJ1-2 TRBV6-5 CASSYFGTASYGYTF
TRBJ2-5 TRBV29-1 CSVEDPGAFGETQYF
TRBJ2-7 TRBV6-5 CASSPSGHYEQYF
TRBJ2-7 TRBV28 CASSLRGAYEQYF
TRBJ2-7 TRBV29-1 CSVRLAGSYEQYF
TRBJ2-1 TRBV10-1 CASSESESYEQFF
TRBJ2-1 TRBV7-2 CASSTWDRVLLDEQFF
TRBJ2-7 TRBV11-2 CASSSGLEQYF
TRBJ2-7 TRBV28 CASSLTSYHEQYF
TRBJ2-7 TRBV7-9 CASSLVSSGSTEQYF
TRBJ2-1 TRBV7-9 CASSRRDREYNEQFF
TRBJ2-7 TRBV7-9 CASSGVRQDIYEQYF
TRBJ1-5 TRBV4-2 CASSQDRVYQPQHF
TRBJ2-7 TRBV7-9 CASSLPDRDYEQYF
TRBJ1-2 TRBV29-1 CSVEGQDDYGYTF
TRBJ2-3 TRBV27 CASTDIRTGDTDTQYF
TRBJ2-7 TRBV7-8 CASSLGLARSSYEQYF
TRBJ1-5 TRBV27 CASSLHTYNQPQHF
TRBJ2-7 TRBV7-9 CASSLGTSGRILHEQYF
TRBJ2-1 TRBV7-6 CASSLGVNEQFF
TRBJ2-2 TRBV5-1 CASSLALAGGPTGELFF
TRBJ1-1 TRBV12-5 CASGLTPWDTEAFF
TRBJ1-3 TRBV9 CASSGNPRDRGSGNTIYF
TRBJ2-2 TRBV7-8 CASSFWTGSTGELFF
TRBJ2-3 TRBV9 CASSVQRDLTTGTQYF
TRBJ1-2 TRBV5-1 CASSLDSTNYGYTF
TRBJ1-5 TRBV4-3 CASSHDRGNQPQHF
TRBJ2-1 TRBV19 CASSRSGFSYNEQFF
TRBJ2-7 TRBV29-1 CSVLGQGRFNEQYF
TRBJ1-5 TRBV28 CASSLWDRGQPQHF
TRBJ1-2 TRBV25-1 CASSEFGEGAPGYTF
TRBJ2-7 TRBV11-2 CASSLVTGQGNYEQYF
TRBJ1-2 TRBV11-2 CASSWAGPYYGYTF
TRBJ2-1 TRBV7-3 CASSYQGEQFF
TRBJ2-7 TRBV28 CASSTLAGNDEQYF
TRBJ2-7 TRBV7-2 CASSLSSGLTHYEQYF
TRBJ2-1 TRBV10-1 CASSALMGPYNEQFF
TRBJ1-1 TRBV9 CASSVDWATEAFF
TRBJ1-1 TRBV4-1 CASSPIGRNTEAFF
TRBJ2-1 TRBV7-9 CASSLEIGWINEQFF
TRBJ2-1 TRBV4-3 CASSPGLAEDEQFF
TRBJ2-7 TRBV27 CASRDGGFSYEQYF